The rows below give T cell receptor beta chains drawn from one sample of a study of T-cell memory formation after mild COVID-19. TCRdb recomputed calls from the 5' RACE reads with MiXCR, one row per CDR3 protein. The table includes about 140,000 distinct CDR3 sequences, 11% to 15% detected once. Source material: PBMCs or a T cell subset sorted from them (not recorded which). These receptors were obtained from an adult woman who had mild COVID-19 (a few samples of this study predate the infection). Cell type and time point are not known. CDR3s include the opening cysteine and the closing phenylalanine or tryptophan. Fields, in order: J gene, clone size, V gene, D gene, CDR3 protein, CDR3 DNA. D genes are given only for firm matches. Expanded clones get a size class; other rows say once, few or many, or leave the size out.

TRBJ2-5,once,TRBV24-1,.,CATSDKSQNQETQYF,TGTGCCACCAGTGATAAGTCGCAGAACCAAGAGACCCAGTACTTC
TRBJ2-1,few,TRBV5-1,.,CASRALRSYNEQFF,TGCGCCAGTCGGGCCCTCCGCTCCTACAATGAGCAGTTCTTC
TRBJ1-2,few,TRBV7-9,.,CASSSQGGGYTF,TGTGCCAGCAGCTCACAGGGAGGTGGCTACACCTTC
TRBJ1-1,.,TRBV2,.,CASSTTGFHTEAFF,TGTGCCAGCAGTACCACAGGGTTCCACACTGAAGCTTTCTTT
TRBJ1-3,.,TRBV6-5,.,CASSYGLGNTIYF,TGTGCCAGCAGTTACGGCCTTGGAAACACCATATATTTT
TRBJ2-7,.,TRBV14,.,CASSQGHPEQYF,TGTGCCAGCAGCCAAGGTCATCCCGAGCAGTACTTC
TRBJ2-7,many,TRBV29-1,.,CSVESSPYEQYF,TGCAGCGTTGAGTCATCGCCCTACGAGCAGTACTTC
TRBJ2-7,.,TRBV20-1,TRBD2,CSATSPGTSAYEQYF,TGCAGTGCTACCTCACCCGGGACTAGCGCCTACGAGCAGTACTTC
TRBJ1-2,.,TRBV2,TRBD1,CASTWDRGDSVSGYTF,TGTGCCAGCACCTGGGACAGGGGCGACTCTGTTTCTGGCTACACCTTC
TRBJ2-2,few,TRBV27,TRBD1,CASRLTGPGELFF,TGTGCCAGCAGACTGACAGGGCCCGGGGAGCTGTTTTTT
TRBJ2-2,once,TRBV10-3,.,CAISGGPTRNTGELFF,TGTGCCATCAGTGGAGGACCTACGAGAAACACCGGGGAGCTGTTTTTT
TRBJ1-1,few,TRBV7-9,TRBD1,CASSHRDRGYTEAFF,TGTGCCAGCAGCCACCGGGACAGGGGGTACACTGAAGCTTTCTTT
TRBJ2-1,few,TRBV2,TRBD1,CASSPFGTGYNEQFF,TGTGCCAGCAGCCCTTTCGGGACAGGGTACAATGAGCAGTTCTTC
TRBJ2-1,many,TRBV20-1,.,CSAQAPNHNEQFF,TGCAGTGCCCAAGCACCGAACCACAATGAGCAGTTCTTC
TRBJ2-5,few,TRBV4-1,.,CASSPQLAEETQYF,TGCGCCAGCAGCCCCCAGCTGGCCGAAGAGACCCAGTACTTC
TRBJ1-2,.,TRBV7-9,.,CASSPLDVYGYTF,TGTGCCAGCAGCCCCTTGGACGTCTATGGCTACACCTTC
TRBJ2-5,.,TRBV24-1,.,CATSDEGGETQYF,TGTGCCACCAGTGACGAGGGCGGAGAGACCCAGTACTTC
TRBJ2-1,.,TRBV5-1,TRBD2,CASGALSGTHDEQFF,TGCGCCAGCGGAGCTCTTAGCGGGACACATGATGAGCAGTTCTTC
TRBJ1-5,few,TRBV7-9,TRBD1,CASSSGQGTTGEPQHF,TGTGCCAGCAGCAGTGGACAGGGAACAACAGGGGAGCCCCAGCATTTT
TRBJ2-7,.,TRBV5-6,TRBD1,CASSSGTGVDEQYF,TGTGCCAGCAGTTCCGGGACAGGGGTAGACGAGCAGTACTTC
TRBJ1-6,.,TRBV4-1,.,CASSQGATRGYNSPLHF,TGCGCCAGCAGCCAGGGGGCGACCAGGGGTTATAATTCACCCCTCCACTTT
TRBJ2-1,.,TRBV6-5,TRBD2,CASSHGLAANIYNEQFF,TGTGCCAGCAGCCACGGACTAGCGGCCAACATCTACAATGAGCAGTTCTTC
TRBJ2-3,.,TRBV13,.,CASSRRGVDTQYF,TGTGCCAGCAGCAGGAGGGGGGTGGATACGCAGTATTTT
TRBJ2-7,few,TRBV5-1,.,CASSHYTDEQYF,TGCGCCAGCAGCCACTACACCGACGAGCAGTACTTC
TRBJ2-7,.,TRBV5-5,.,CASSLGSGLSYEQYF,TGTGCCAGCAGCTTGGGGTCAGGGTTATCCTACGAGCAGTACTTC
TRBJ2-5,few,TRBV9,TRBD1,CASSAGQARYQETQYF,TGTGCCAGCAGCGCTGGACAGGCGAGGTACCAAGAGACCCAGTACTTC
TRBJ2-3,.,TRBV5-4,TRBD2,CASSSVPGLATDTQYF,TGTGCCAGCAGCTCAGTTCCGGGACTAGCAACAGATACGCAGTATTTT
TRBJ1-1,.,TRBV29-1,.,CSITGGPEAFF,TGCAGCATAACGGGGGGTCCTGAAGCTTTCTTT
TRBJ2-3,many,TRBV4-3,.,CASSQERQLHTQYF,TGCGCCAGCAGCCAAGAGCGGCAGCTACATACGCAGTATTTT
TRBJ2-7,few,TRBV7-6,TRBD2,CASTSGGGEQYF,TGTGCCAGCACCTCCGGGGGGGGCGAGCAGTACTTC
TRBJ2-7,few,TRBV5-1,.,CASSLAGWRPLDEQYF,TGCGCCAGCAGCTTGGCCGGATGGAGGCCGCTGGACGAGCAGTACTTC